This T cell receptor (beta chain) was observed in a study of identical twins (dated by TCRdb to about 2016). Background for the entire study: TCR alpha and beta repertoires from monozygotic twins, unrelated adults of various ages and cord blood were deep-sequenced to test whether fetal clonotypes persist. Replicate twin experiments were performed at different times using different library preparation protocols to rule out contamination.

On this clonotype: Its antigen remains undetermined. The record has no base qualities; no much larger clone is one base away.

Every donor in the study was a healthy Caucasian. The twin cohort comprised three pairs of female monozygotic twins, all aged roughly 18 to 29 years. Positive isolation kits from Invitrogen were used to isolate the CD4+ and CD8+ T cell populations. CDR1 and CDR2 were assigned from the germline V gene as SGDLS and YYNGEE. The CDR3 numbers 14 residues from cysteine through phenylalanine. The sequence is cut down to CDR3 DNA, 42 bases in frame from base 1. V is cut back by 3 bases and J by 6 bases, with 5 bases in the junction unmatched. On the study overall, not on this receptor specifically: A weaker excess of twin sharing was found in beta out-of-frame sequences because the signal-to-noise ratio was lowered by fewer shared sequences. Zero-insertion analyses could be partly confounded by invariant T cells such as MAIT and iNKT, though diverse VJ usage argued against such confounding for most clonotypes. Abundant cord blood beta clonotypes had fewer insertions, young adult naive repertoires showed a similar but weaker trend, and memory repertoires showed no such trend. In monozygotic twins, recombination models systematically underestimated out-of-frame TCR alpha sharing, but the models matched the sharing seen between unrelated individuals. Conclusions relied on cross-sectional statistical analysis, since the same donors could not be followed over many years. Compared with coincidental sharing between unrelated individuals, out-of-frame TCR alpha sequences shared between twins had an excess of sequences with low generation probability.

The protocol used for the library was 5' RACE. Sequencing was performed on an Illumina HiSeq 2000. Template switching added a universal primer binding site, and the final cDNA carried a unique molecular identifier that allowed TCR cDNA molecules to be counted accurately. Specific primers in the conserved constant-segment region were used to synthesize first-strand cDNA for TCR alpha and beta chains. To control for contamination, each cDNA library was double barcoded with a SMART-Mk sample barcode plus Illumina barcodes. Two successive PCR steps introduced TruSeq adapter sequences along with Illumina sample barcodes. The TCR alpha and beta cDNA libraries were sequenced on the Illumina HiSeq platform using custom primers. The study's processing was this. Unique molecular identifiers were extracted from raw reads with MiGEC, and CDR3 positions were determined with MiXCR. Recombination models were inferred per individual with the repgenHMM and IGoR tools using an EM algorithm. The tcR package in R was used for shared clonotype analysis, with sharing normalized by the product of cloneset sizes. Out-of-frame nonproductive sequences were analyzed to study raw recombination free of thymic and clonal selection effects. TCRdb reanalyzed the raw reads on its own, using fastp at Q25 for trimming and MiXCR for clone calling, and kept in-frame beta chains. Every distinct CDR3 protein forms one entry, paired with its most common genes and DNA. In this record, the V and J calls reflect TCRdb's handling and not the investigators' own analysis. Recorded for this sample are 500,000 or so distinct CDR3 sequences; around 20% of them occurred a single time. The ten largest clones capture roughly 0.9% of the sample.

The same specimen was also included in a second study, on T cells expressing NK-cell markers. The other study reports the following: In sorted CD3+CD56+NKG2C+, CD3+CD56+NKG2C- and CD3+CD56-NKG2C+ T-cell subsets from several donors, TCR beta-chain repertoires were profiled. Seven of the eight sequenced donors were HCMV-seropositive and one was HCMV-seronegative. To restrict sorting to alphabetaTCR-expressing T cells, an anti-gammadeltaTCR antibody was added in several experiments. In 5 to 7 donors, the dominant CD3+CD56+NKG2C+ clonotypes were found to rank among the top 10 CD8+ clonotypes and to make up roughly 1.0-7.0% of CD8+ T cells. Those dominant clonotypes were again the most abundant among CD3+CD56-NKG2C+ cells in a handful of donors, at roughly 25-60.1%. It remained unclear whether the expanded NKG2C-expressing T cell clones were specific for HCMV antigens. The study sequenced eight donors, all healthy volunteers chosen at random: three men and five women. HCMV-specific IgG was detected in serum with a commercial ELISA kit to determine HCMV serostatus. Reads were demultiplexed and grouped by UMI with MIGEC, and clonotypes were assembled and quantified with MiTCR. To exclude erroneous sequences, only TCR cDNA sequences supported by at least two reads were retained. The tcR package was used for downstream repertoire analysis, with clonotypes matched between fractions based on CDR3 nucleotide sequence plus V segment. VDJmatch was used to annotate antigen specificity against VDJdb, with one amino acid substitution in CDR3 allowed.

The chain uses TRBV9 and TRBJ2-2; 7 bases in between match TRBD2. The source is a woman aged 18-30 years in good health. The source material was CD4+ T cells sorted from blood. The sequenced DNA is TGTGCCAGCAGCGGAGTGACTAGCTCCGGGGAGCTGTTTTTT. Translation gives CASSGVTSSGELFF.